This TCR beta chain is drawn from a study of blood T cell repertoires in COVID-19. The wider study: Acute and convalescent COVID-19 samples came from the United States, Italy and Spain.

CDR3 length: 15 amino acids. Germline assignment: CDR1 SSHAT and CDR2 FNYEAQ (reference sequence). Participants were aged roughly 18 to 95 years, lived in some 23 US areas, and enrolled virtually. Participants' reported clinical history set cohort assignment. Authors' data handling: How many nucleated cells were present was estimated from reference gene primer amplification. Only in-frame clones appear in the TCRdb table, and some are missing; sequencing was by immunoSEQ multiplex PCR. V and J calls and clone size come straight from that table; D and trimming were deduced from the DNA. The sample lists 150,000 to 200,000 clones; 76% were seen once. Turning to this clone: One junction end does not reproduce the germline sequence, and a read error may be involved.

Sequencing input: PBMCs or T cells enriched from blood (not recorded which). The receptor was isolated from a woman aged 45-60 years with acute COVID-19. This rearrangement joins TRBV7-7 to TRBJ2-5, with TRBD2 identical over 7 bases. The CDR3 is CASSLAGPGGETQYF. The DNA for the CDR3 is TGTGCTAGCAGCTTAGCCGGCCCGGGGGGAGAGACCCAGTACTTC.